The clone carrying this T cell receptor beta chain was detected only a few times. Its antigen is not known. Treatment of the sample: roughly nine-day PBMC culture with coronavirus spike peptide pools or control peptides (ViraFEST assay). The ends were cut back, 5 bases at V and 2 bases at J, with 8 bases in the middle. The CDR3 is 13 residues long. The germline V gene has CDR1 KGHDR and CDR2 SFDVKD. The Oncomine TCR Beta short-read assay was applied to DNA of cultured CD4+ T cells. TCRdb re-called the PCR reads with MiXCR, one entry per CDR3 protein. The sample consists of roughly 5,000 distinct CDR3 sequences, 44% of them appearing once. This entry belongs to a study of vaccination and CD4 T cells after COVID-19. About the study: Cells were stimulated with overlapping spike peptide pools from SARS-CoV-2, HCoV-NL63, HCoV-OC43 and HCoV-229E. The study's findings and limits: Median SARS-CoV-2-reactive clonotype numbers rose nonsignificantly, about 21 to 38.

The receptor was derived from a human donor who had recovered from COVID-19. This chain uses TRBV24-1 with TRBJ1-2; D is unclear. The specimen was CD4+ T cells from blood, cultured in vitro, collected after SARS-CoV-2 vaccination. CDR3 amino acids: CATSGGPNYGYTF. DNA of the CDR3: TGTGCCACCAGTGGCGGTCCGAACTATGGCTACACCTTC.